Sequencing of this T cell receptor beta chain was carried out in a study of T cells in Graves' hyperthyroidism and ophthalmopathy. Overall study results and limits: Before onset, ophthalmopathy was predicted by the model a median approximately 6.7 months earlier. Ophthalmopathy was distinguished from stable hyperthyroidism by 13 V-J signatures.

Authors of the study amplified TCR beta CDR3 regions from RNA transcripts. The HTBI primer set served for first-round RT-PCR of the TCR CDR3. TCRdb redid the calling of the multiplex PCR reads with MiXCR, one entry per CDR3 protein. The sample has hundreds of thousands of distinct CDR3 sequences, approximately 44% seen once. This CDR3 is built from 15 residues. Trimming removed 1 base from V and 0 bases from J, with 9 bases in between. From germline, CDR1 is LNHNV and CDR2 YYDKDF (reference sequence). The study left out patients who had uncontrolled infection, other autoimmune disease, pregnancy or lactation. The diagnostic basis comprised clinical symptoms, serum thyroxine and TRAb, thyroid ultrasound and orbital computed tomography. A remark on this clonotype: The antigen remains unidentified.

The TCR sequence derives from a woman younger than 35 with Graves' hyperthyroidism. The gene calls are TRBV15 and TRBJ2-5; D possibly corresponds to TRBD1 (5 bases). Material for sequencing was peripheral blood or thyroid tissue (not recorded which). The CDR3 DNA reads as TGTGCCACCAGCAGAGTTCCAGGGTACCAAGAGACCCAGTACTTC. This translates into CATSRVPGYQETQYF.